This T cell receptor (beta chain) emerged from a study of technical replicates of blood from a few donors. TCRdb keeps only in-frame clones here, not all; method: immunoSEQ multiplex PCR. The data show fewer than 20,000 clones, approximately 90% seen once. The CDR3 has 16 amino acids. V was cut by 3 bases and J by 2 bases, with 14 bases left in between. Germline V gene sequence: CDR1 LNHDA, CDR2 SQIVND (reference sequence). By sample fraction, this clone is medium-sized. The sequence was collected from a human donor in good health. The sequenced sample consisted of PBMCs. V gene TRBV19 combines with J gene TRBJ1-5; D is ambiguous. The CDR3 DNA is TGTGCCAGTAGTATGAAGGGTTGGGGAGGCAATCAGCCCCAGCATTTT. This sequence encodes CASSMKGWGGNQPQHF.